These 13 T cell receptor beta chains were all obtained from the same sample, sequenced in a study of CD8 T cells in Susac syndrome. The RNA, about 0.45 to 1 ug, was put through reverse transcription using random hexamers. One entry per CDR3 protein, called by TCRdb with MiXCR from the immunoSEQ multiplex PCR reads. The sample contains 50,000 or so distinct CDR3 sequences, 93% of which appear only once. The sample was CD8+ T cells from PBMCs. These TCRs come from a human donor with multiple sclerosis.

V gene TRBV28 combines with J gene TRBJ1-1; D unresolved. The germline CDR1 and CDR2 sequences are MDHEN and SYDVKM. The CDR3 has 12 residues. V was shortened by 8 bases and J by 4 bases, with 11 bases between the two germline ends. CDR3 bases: TGTGCCAGCCTGGGAATCGGCACTGAAGCTTTCTTT. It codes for CASLGIGTEAFF.

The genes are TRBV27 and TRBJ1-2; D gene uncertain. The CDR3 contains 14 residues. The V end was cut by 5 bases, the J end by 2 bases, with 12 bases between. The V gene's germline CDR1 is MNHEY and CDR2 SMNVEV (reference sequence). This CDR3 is CASSTQPENYGYTF. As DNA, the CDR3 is TGTGCCAGCAGTACACAACCAGAAAACTATGGCTACACCTTC.

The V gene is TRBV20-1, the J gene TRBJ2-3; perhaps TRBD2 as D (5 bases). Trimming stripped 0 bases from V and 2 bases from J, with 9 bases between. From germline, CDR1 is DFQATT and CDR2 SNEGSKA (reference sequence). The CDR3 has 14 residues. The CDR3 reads CSARDGSNTDTQYF. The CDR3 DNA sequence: TGCAGTGCTAGAGATGGGAGTAACACAGATACGCAGTATTTT.

In nucleotides, the CDR3 is TGTGCCAGCAGCTCCAGGGACAGGGAAAGCAATCAGCCCCAGCATTTT. Its protein product is CASSSRDRESNQPQHF. The V and J genes are TRBV7-9 and TRBJ1-5, with 9 bases aligning to TRBD1. Germline lookup yields CDR1 SEHNR and CDR2 FQNEAQ (reference sequence). Trimming took 4 bases from V and 1 from J; bases not matched to a gene: 5. The CDR3 spans 16 residues.

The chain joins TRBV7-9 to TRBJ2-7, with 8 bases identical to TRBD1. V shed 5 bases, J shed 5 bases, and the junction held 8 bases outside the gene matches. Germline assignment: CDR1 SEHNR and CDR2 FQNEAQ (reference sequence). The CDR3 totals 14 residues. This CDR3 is CASSPRTGKNEQYF. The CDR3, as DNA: TGTGCCAGCAGCCCCAGGACAGGGAAAAACGAGCAGTACTTC.

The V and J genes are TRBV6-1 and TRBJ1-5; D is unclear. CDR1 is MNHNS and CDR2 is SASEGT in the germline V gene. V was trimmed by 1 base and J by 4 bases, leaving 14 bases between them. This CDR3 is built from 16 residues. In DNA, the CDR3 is TGTGCCAGCAGTGAAGGACCCAAGGCCGGGAATCAGCCCCAGCATTTT. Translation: CASSEGPKAGNQPQHF.

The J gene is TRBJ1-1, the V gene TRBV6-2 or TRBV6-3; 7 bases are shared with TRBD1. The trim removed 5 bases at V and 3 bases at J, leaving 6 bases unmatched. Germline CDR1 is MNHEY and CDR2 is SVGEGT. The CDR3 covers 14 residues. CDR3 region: CASSAGTDYTEAFF. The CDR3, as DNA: TGTGCCAGCAGTGCCGGGACAGACTACACTGAAGCTTTCTTT.

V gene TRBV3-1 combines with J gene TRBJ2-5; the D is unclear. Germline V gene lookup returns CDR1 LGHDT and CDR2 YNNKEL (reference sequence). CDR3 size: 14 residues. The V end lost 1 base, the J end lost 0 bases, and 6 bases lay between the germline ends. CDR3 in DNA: TGTGCCAGCAGCCAAGTTTCAGACCAAGAGACCCAGTACTTC. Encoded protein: CASSQVSDQETQYF.

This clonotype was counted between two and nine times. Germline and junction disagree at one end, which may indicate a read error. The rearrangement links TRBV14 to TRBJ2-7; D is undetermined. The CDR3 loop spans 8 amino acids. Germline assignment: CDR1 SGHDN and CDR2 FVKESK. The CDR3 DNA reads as TGTGCCAGCAGCCAAGAAGACTTC. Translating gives CASSQEDF.

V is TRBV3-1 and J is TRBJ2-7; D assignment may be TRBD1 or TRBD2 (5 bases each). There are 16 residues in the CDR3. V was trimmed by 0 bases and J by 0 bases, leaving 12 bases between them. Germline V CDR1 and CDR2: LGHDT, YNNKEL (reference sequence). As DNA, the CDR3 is TGTGCCAGCAGCCAAGATCCAGGGACCTTCTCCTACGAGCAGTACTTC. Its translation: CASSQDPGTFSYEQYF.

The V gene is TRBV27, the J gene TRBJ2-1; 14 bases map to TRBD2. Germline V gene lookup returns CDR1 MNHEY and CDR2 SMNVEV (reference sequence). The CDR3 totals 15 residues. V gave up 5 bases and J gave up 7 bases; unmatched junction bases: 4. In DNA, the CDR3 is TGTGCCAGCAGTCCCGGGACTAGCGGGGGAAATGAGCAGTTCTTC. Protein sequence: CASSPGTSGGNEQFF.

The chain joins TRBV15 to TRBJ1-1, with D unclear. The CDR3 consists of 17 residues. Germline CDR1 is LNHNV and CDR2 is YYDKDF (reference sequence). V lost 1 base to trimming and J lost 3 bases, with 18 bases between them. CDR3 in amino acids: CATSRVSPLSRDTEAFF. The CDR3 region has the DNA TGTGCCACCAGCAGAGTGAGTCCCCTGTCGAGGGACACTGAAGCTTTCTTT.

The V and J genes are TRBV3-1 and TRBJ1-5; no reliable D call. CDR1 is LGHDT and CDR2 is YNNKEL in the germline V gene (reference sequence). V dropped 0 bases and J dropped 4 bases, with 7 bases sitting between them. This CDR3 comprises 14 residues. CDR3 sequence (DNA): TGTGCCAGCAGCCAAGAGGGAGAGAATCAGCCCCAGCATTTT. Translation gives CASSQEGENQPQHF.